This T cell receptor (beta chain) came from a study of cytomegalovirus exposure and HLA in healthy donors (dated by TCRdb to the late 2010s). Regarding the study in general: According to an earlier analysis of around 600 of the donors, 150 million to 200 million T cells yielded 90 million to 130 million unique TCR beta sequences and approximately 280 Gb of sequence data. Roughly 300 gigabases of sequencing data and approximately 85 million unique TCR sequences were included in an early release covering roughly 700 HLA-typed donors. Of the 300 to 400 genotyped donors, roughly 80% fell in the genetic ancestry cluster associated with self-reported Caucasian donors. The study aimed to test whether signatures of past pathogen exposure could be identified by cataloging public T cell receptors. The T cell repertoires of several hundred subjects were profiled by immunosequencing and related to cytomegalovirus serostatus. A separate validation cohort of roughly 130 different subjects was used in addition to the 666-subject first cohort. To predict cytomegalovirus infection status, the study combined high-throughput TCR immunosequencing, statistical association of individual TCRs with disease status, and machine learning. In a later analysis, previously published TCR beta repertoires from fewer than 750 donors were re-analyzed and high-resolution HLA genotyping was added so that TCR occurrence patterns could be studied. The later analysis used no new phenotypic data to find candidate immune exposures, relying instead on TCR beta sequences and their occurrence across donors. An earlier analysis of around 540 of the donors applied high-throughput TCR beta sequencing to assess whether each TCR beta V gene segment acted as functional or pseudogenic. Donor age, sex, ethnicity and CMV serostatus were compiled together with the repertoire data. In a later genetic analysis, genome-wide SNP genotypes for about three fifths of the roughly 670 donors were used, and that subset was treated as a discovery cohort. All discovery cohort repertoires had been generated on a single sequencing platform. Both class I and class II loci were covered by HLA typing, at four-digit resolution. Typing coverage varied by locus: about 620-640 donors for A, B, C, DRB1 and DQB1; roughly 510 for DQA1; over 600 for DPA1; under 490 for DPB1. Several DR-DQ haplotypes were handled as single units for association and clustering, since linkage in the cohort was strong. On average, 235,054 unique TCR beta nucleotide sequences were sequenced per donor among roughly 430 genotyped donors of the cohort, with roughly 18% of those sequences being non-productive. What the authors observed across the whole study: Compared with the roughly 670-donor mean, donors in an Asian-associated ancestry cluster had fewer N-insertions in productive TCRs, according to a later genetic analysis. The classifier was reported to diagnose cytomegalovirus status with high specificity and sensitivity in both the original and validation cohorts. The earlier analysis of 587 of the donors excluded some 16 rarely observed V segments, including chromosome 9 orphons, because counts were too low. A later analysis associated some 17,000 TCR beta sequences with specific HLA alleles at a false discovery rate of 0.05. Sequencing depth was assumed to be roughly uniform across donors in the presence/absence analyses, though that assumption may not hold. In a later genetic analysis, a missense DCLRE1C variant was associated with V-gene and J-gene trimming of TCR beta chains, and the association was replicated in an independent cohort. In this cohort, only TCR beta chains were sequenced, and detectable features were limited by the absence of alpha or paired-chain data. Because HLA typing was unavailable for some donors at each locus, only the typed subset was used in association tests. In a later analysis, HLA-associated TCR beta chains showed more clonal expansion and lower generation probabilities than non-associated chains that were equally common. A group of highly shared sequence variants was considered likely to be a technical artifact of the sequencing pipeline. A total of fewer than 200 TCR beta chains were listed by the study as associated with cytomegalovirus. In a later analysis, TCR association rates were found to vary across HLA loci, with the most associated TCRs seen for DRB1 alleles and the fewest for HLA-C alleles. An earlier analysis of some 590 of the donors showed that most TCR beta V segments appeared in productive rearrangements either about 87% or about 30% of the time, which broadly matched IMGT annotations. When HLA alleles, especially DR and DQ, strongly co-occurred, attributing TCR associations to individual alleles was difficult. A later analysis found that most CMV-associated TCR beta chains appeared HLA-restricted, with HLA associations seemingly driven largely by CMV exposure. A further reported finding was that TCR beta sequences accurately predicted the HLA-A and HLA-B alleles for most subjects in the first cohort. The authors suggested that the approach could potentially be generalized to other disease states and immunological phenotypes. Immune exposure information for the cohort was limited to CMV serostatus. According to a later analysis, parvovirus B19, influenza, CMV and Epstein-Barr virus appeared linked to several top co-occurrence clusters. Three of the identified cytomegalovirus-associated TCR beta chains were confirmed in vitro to be specific for cytomegalovirus antigens. The 87-base-pair reads could not distinguish some IMGT-functional V segments, including TRBV6-2 and TRBV6-3, so those segments were excluded. While some public TCRs were present in many individuals, most TCR sequences turned up only very rarely across donors. Correlated functional status among segregating V segments might reflect linkage disequilibrium, but an unknown experimental factor could not be ruled out.

Worth noting for this clone: Its antigen remains unidentified. No clone much larger than this one lies a single base away; base qualities are absent.

The cohort comprised some 680 healthy bone marrow donors. Cohort members were all nominally healthy when sampled, although unrecorded immune exposures were likely present. The donor tested CMV seronegative, placing the donor among the 350 or so seronegative members of the cohort. Each donor provided a peripheral blood sample, and peripheral blood mononuclear cells were used for TCR beta sequencing. The Qiagen DNeasy Blood Extraction Kit was used to extract genomic DNA from the blood cell samples. The CDR3, from cysteine to phenylalanine, totals 16 residues. The read is trimmed to its CDR3 DNA, 48 bases read in frame from base 1. Preparation of the library involved the immunoSEQ multiplex PCR assay. The multiplex PCR relied on a mix of 60 forward primers for TCR Vbeta segments and 13 reverse primers for TCR Jbeta segments. The CDR3 region of rearranged TCR beta genes was amplified from genomic DNA with a multiplex PCR assay. On the Illumina HiSeq System, the amplified TCR beta libraries were sequenced as 87-base-pair reads. The paper's processing steps were these. In a later analysis, 77 million or so unique TCR beta chains were counted across the roughly 610 repertoires, and roughly 10 million of these chains were shared by at least two donors. Raw reads were error-corrected and collapsed into unique sequences by a nearest-neighbor algorithm in which closely related sequences were merged to remove PCR and sequencing errors. V, D and J gene segments were assigned by aligning CDR3 sequences to IMGT reference sequences. For a sequence to be retained, a match of at least six nucleotides to both a V gene segment and a J gene segment was required. A rearrangement counted as productive if the CDR3 had no stop codons and remained in frame with V and J, and every other rearrangement counted as non-productive. Following IMGT convention, CDR3 was defined as the stretch from the second conserved V-encoded cysteine up to the conserved J-encoded phenylalanine. The earlier analysis of some 550 of the donors excluded any sequence lacking an unambiguous match to a single V gene segment. An earlier analysis of just under 600 of the donors called V segments functional above 56.7% productive rearrangements and segregating when the between-donor standard deviation exceeded 5%. A statistical classification framework was built for diagnosing cytomegalovirus status from the catalog of TCR beta chain sequences. V and J gene assignment, in a later analysis, came from comparing TCR nucleotide sequences with IMGT/GENE-DB human TR gene sequences. In a later analysis, CDR3 sequences and most-parsimonious VDJ recombination scenarios were assigned using the TCRdist pipeline. A later analysis defined each TCR beta chain by its CDR3 amino acid sequence plus V-gene family, and excluded reads lacking a unique V-gene family. As a way to deal with suspected cross-contamination and a sequencing artifact, a later analysis dropped 450 to 600 nucleotide sequences that were highly shared and had low generation probability. A later analysis calculated a clonal expansion index for each public chain from normalized within-repertoire ranks of inferred template counts. Generation probabilities in a later analysis came from a VDJ recombination model fitted to out-of-frame rearrangements, and those results were checked against IGoR. In a later analysis, TCR-TCR, TCR-HLA and TCR-CMV co-occurrence was scored with hypergeometric tests, and a repertoire-size bias correction was applied to TCR pairs. A later analysis estimated false discovery rates by permuting HLA or CMV assignments 20 times. A later analysis grouped co-occurring TCRs with DBSCAN, adding TCRdist sequence similarity when clustering within HLA-allele-positive subsets. Co-occurrence clustering excluded repertoires with fewer than 30,000 or more than 120,000 public chains, plus five with anomalous nucleotide sharing. This is the immuneACCESS table as TCRdb keeps it, with only in-frame sequences that have V and J called. A part of the clones is gone; compared with another copy, unresolved V genes explain less than half, and the rest is unexplained. D and trimming come from the DNA, and the V and J calls and clone size come from that table. The sample includes 99,000 or so clones, with roughly 78% observed a single time. The ten largest clones capture approximately 2% of the sample.

The rearranged segments are TRBV21-1 and TRBJ2-3; the D call of TRBD2 is as the table states it, not checked on the DNA. TRBV21-1 is noted as a pseudogene. Sequenced: PBMCs. The sequence came from a woman in her 40s in good health and CMV-seronegative. The CDR3 is CASSWRRGARTDTQYF. The DNA sequence is TGTGCCAGCAGCTGGAGACGGGGAGCGCGCACAGATACGCAGTATTTT.